This T cell receptor beta chain was captured in a study of tumor-infiltrating lymphocytes in oesophageal squamous cell carcinoma. Germline lookup yields CDR1 SGHAT and CDR2 FQNNGV. The CDR3 runs to 13 residues. V was clipped by 5 bases and J by 6 bases, with 14 bases between them. TCRdb used MiXCR to reprocess the PCR reads, holding one entry per CDR3 protein. Of about 12,000 distinct CDR3 sequences in the sample, around 52% are singletons; the top ten hold 30% to 40%. The chain carries TRBV11-2 and TRBJ2-7, with D possibly being TRBD1 (6 bases). Sequenced input: esophageal tumor tissue. The sequence derives from a female donor with esophageal squamous cell carcinoma. This CDR3 is CASSPRQAAEQYF. As DNA, the CDR3 is TGTGCCAGCAGCCCCCGACAGGCGGCCGAGCAGTACTTC.